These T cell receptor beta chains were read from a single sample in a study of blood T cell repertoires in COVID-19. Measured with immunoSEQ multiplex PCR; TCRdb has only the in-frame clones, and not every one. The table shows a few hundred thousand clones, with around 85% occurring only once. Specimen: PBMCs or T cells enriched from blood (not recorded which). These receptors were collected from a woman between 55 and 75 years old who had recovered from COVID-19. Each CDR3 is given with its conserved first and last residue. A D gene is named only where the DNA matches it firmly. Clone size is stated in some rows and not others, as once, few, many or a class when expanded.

cdr3_nt: TGTGCCAGCAAAGTAGAGGCCGTGCAGACCCAGTACTTC
cdr3_aa: CASKVEAVQTQYF
v_call: TRBV2
clone_size: NA
d_call: NA
j_call: TRBJ2-5

cdr3_nt: TGTGCCTGGAGTGCTCCAGGGGGCTATGGCTACACCTTC
cdr3_aa: CAWSAPGGYGYTF
v_call: TRBV30
clone_size: NA
d_call: TRBD1
j_call: TRBJ1-2

cdr3_nt: TGTGCCAGCAGTTCTCGACAGACTACAGATACGCAGTATTTT
cdr3_aa: CASSSRQTTDTQYF
v_call: TRBV3-1/TRBV3-2
clone_size: once
d_call: NA
j_call: TRBJ2-3

cdr3_nt: TGTGCCAGCAGGGTTCCGGGGATTAACTATGGCTACACCTTC
cdr3_aa: CASRVPGINYGYTF
v_call: TRBV13
clone_size: once
d_call: NA
j_call: TRBJ1-2

cdr3_nt: TGTGCCAGCAGCCAAGCTGGGGGCGACTACAATGAGCAGTTCTTC
cdr3_aa: CASSQAGGDYNEQFF
v_call: TRBV4-2
clone_size: NA
d_call: NA
j_call: TRBJ2-1

cdr3_nt: TGTGCCACCAGTGACCCCGGACAGGCGAACACCGGGGAGCTGTTTTTT
cdr3_aa: CATSDPGQANTGELFF
v_call: TRBV24-1
clone_size: NA
d_call: TRBD1
j_call: TRBJ2-2

cdr3_nt: TGTGCCAGCAGTAGGGGGTGGTCTGGAAACACCATATATTTT
cdr3_aa: CASSRGWSGNTIYF
v_call: TRBV28
clone_size: NA
d_call: NA
j_call: TRBJ1-3

cdr3_nt: TGTGCCAGCAGGGACAGGCGCGTCGAGCAGTACTTC
cdr3_aa: CASRDRRVEQYF
v_call: TRBV6-5
clone_size: once
d_call: TRBD1
j_call: TRBJ2-7

cdr3_nt: TGTGCGTTCGGGGGGTCTGGAAACACCATATATTTT
cdr3_aa: CAFGGSGNTIYF
v_call: TRBV30
clone_size: NA
d_call: NA
j_call: TRBJ1-3

cdr3_nt: TGTGCCAGCAGCCAACGACAGGGTTTTTTCGGTACAGATACGCAGTATTTT
cdr3_aa: CASSQRQGFFGTDTQYF
v_call: TRBV3-1/TRBV3-2
clone_size: NA
d_call: TRBD1
j_call: TRBJ2-3

cdr3_nt: TGTGCCAGCAGCCAAGCTAGGCTGATGAACACTGAAGCTTTCTTT
cdr3_aa: CASSQARLMNTEAFF
v_call: TRBV4-2
clone_size: NA
d_call: NA
j_call: TRBJ1-1

cdr3_nt: TGCGCCAGCAGGGGACTTCGCACAGATACGCAGTATTTT
cdr3_aa: CASRGLRTDTQYF
v_call: TRBV10-2
clone_size: few
d_call: NA
j_call: TRBJ2-3

cdr3_nt: TGTGCCAGCAGTCGCCAGGGAGGTTCACCCCTCCACTTT
cdr3_aa: CASSRQGGSPLHF
v_call: TRBV12-3/TRBV12-4
clone_size: few
d_call: NA
j_call: TRBJ1-6

cdr3_nt: TGTGCCAGCAGCCAAGATGGGGGGGACCAGCCCCAGCATTTT
cdr3_aa: CASSQDGGDQPQHF
v_call: TRBV4-2
clone_size: NA
d_call: NA
j_call: TRBJ1-5

cdr3_nt: TGTGCCACCAGTGATTTTAGGGGCGGAACAGATACGCAGTATTTT
cdr3_aa: CATSDFRGGTDTQYF
v_call: TRBV24-1
clone_size: NA
d_call: NA
j_call: TRBJ2-3

cdr3_nt: TGTGCCAGCAGCCAAGGCGTGGGACTTTCGAATGAAAAACTGTTTTTT
cdr3_aa: CASSQGVGLSNEKLFF
v_call: TRBV11-3
clone_size: NA
d_call: NA
j_call: TRBJ1-4

cdr3_nt: TGTGCCAGCGGAACAGGGGGAATCTCACCCCTCCACTTT
cdr3_aa: CASGTGGISPLHF
v_call: TRBV7-9
clone_size: NA
d_call: TRBD1
j_call: TRBJ1-6

cdr3_nt: TGCGCCAGCAGCCCTGGTTTGAGGGATTTCTCTGGAAACACCATATATTTT
cdr3_aa: CASSPGLRDFSGNTIYF
v_call: TRBV4-1
clone_size: NA
d_call: NA
j_call: TRBJ1-3

cdr3_nt: TGTGCCAGAAGCTTAGCGGGGGGCCGATCCAGCACAGATACGCAGTATTTT
cdr3_aa: CARSLAGGRSSTDTQYF
v_call: TRBV7-5
clone_size: NA
d_call: NA
j_call: TRBJ2-3

cdr3_nt: TGCGCCAGCAGCCCAGACTTGACGGGGGAGCAGTACTTC
cdr3_aa: CASSPDLTGEQYF
v_call: TRBV5-1
clone_size: NA
d_call: NA
j_call: TRBJ2-7

cdr3_nt: TGTGCCAGTAGTATTTCAGGGGGCCGGGAGCCCCAGCATTTT
cdr3_aa: CASSISGGREPQHF
v_call: TRBV19
clone_size: NA
d_call: TRBD1
j_call: TRBJ1-5

cdr3_nt: TGTGCCACCAGCAGAGATAGCGGGACAGGGTACTATGGCTACACCTTC
cdr3_aa: CATSRDSGTGYYGYTF
v_call: TRBV15
clone_size: NA
d_call: TRBD1
j_call: TRBJ1-2

cdr3_nt: TGTGCCAGCAGCCTACAGGGTAACAGTTCACCCCTCCACTTT
cdr3_aa: CASSLQGNSSPLHF
v_call: TRBV3-1/TRBV3-2
clone_size: NA
d_call: NA
j_call: TRBJ1-6

cdr3_nt: TGCAGCGTTGAGAGGGTCTATGGCTACACCTTC
cdr3_aa: CSVERVYGYTF
v_call: TRBV29-1
clone_size: NA
d_call: NA
j_call: TRBJ1-2

cdr3_nt: TGTGCCAGCAGCCCTAGCGGGGGGCCATTCTACGAGCAGTACTTC
cdr3_aa: CASSPSGGPFYEQYF
v_call: TRBV3-1/TRBV3-2
clone_size: NA
d_call: TRBD2
j_call: TRBJ2-7

cdr3_nt: TGTGCCAGCAGCCCCTTCAGCGAGGGAAAGACCCAGTACTTC
cdr3_aa: CASSPFSEGKTQYF
v_call: TRBV6-5
clone_size: NA
d_call: NA
j_call: TRBJ2-5

cdr3_nt: TGCGCCAGCAGCCCGCTTCCGGGGAACACTGAAGCTTTCTTT
cdr3_aa: CASSPLPGNTEAFF
v_call: TRBV5-1
clone_size: once
d_call: NA
j_call: TRBJ1-1

cdr3_nt: TGCGCCAGCAGCTTACCAGTGGGGGGAGGCTACACCTTC
cdr3_aa: CASSLPVGGGYTF
v_call: TRBV5-1
clone_size: NA
d_call: NA
j_call: TRBJ1-2

cdr3_nt: TGTGCCAGCAGTGCACCCCCGGGACAGGGGCGCGAGCAGTACTTC
cdr3_aa: CASSAPPGQGREQYF
v_call: TRBV2
clone_size: NA
d_call: TRBD1
j_call: TRBJ2-7

cdr3_nt: TGTGCCAGCAGTAAAGGGGACTATGGCTACACCTTC
cdr3_aa: CASSKGDYGYTF
v_call: TRBV7-2
clone_size: NA
d_call: NA
j_call: TRBJ1-2

cdr3_nt: TGTGCCAGTTCCCCGGGGCTAGCGGGGACCAGCTCCTACAATGAGCAGTTCTTC
cdr3_aa: CASSPGLAGTSSYNEQFF
v_call: TRBV19
clone_size: NA
d_call: TRBD2
j_call: TRBJ2-1

cdr3_nt: TGTGCCAGCAGTCGTAGTAATGGGCCCCTCACCTATGGCTACACCTTC
cdr3_aa: CASSRSNGPLTYGYTF
v_call: TRBV27
clone_size: NA
d_call: NA
j_call: TRBJ1-2

cdr3_nt: TGTGCCAGCGCGCGCGGGAGCGGGGGGGTTAACGGGGAGCTGTTTTTT
cdr3_aa: CASARGSGGVNGELFF
v_call: TRBV27
clone_size: NA
d_call: TRBD2
j_call: TRBJ2-2

cdr3_nt: TGTGCCAGCAGCCCCACGGGGAGGACAGGGGGCTTGAACGAGCAGTACTTC
cdr3_aa: CASSPTGRTGGLNEQYF
v_call: TRBV4-2
clone_size: NA
d_call: TRBD1
j_call: TRBJ2-7

cdr3_nt: TGTGCCAGCAGCTTAGCTAGTCGGGGCTACACCTTC
cdr3_aa: CASSLASRGYTF
v_call: TRBV7-2
clone_size: NA
d_call: NA
j_call: TRBJ1-2

cdr3_nt: TGTGCCAGCAGCCAAGGGGGAGTCAGGAACACTGAAGCTTTCTTT
cdr3_aa: CASSQGGVRNTEAFF
v_call: TRBV3-1/TRBV3-2
clone_size: NA
d_call: NA
j_call: TRBJ1-1

cdr3_nt: TGCGCCAGCAGCCTCGCCGGGGTCAGCTCCTATAATTCACCCCTCCACTTT
cdr3_aa: CASSLAGVSSYNSPLHF
v_call: TRBV4-1
clone_size: NA
d_call: NA
j_call: TRBJ1-6

cdr3_nt: TGTGCCAGCACTCGTCTCAGGGACTATGGCTACACCTTC
cdr3_aa: CASTRLRDYGYTF
v_call: TRBV2
clone_size: NA
d_call: NA
j_call: TRBJ1-2

cdr3_nt: TGTGCCAGCAGCTTAGCCGGGGATTCACCCCTCCACTTT
cdr3_aa: CASSLAGDSPLHF
v_call: TRBV11-3
clone_size: NA
d_call: NA
j_call: TRBJ1-6

cdr3_nt: TGTGCCAGCAGCTTATCGGGCAGGCGGGGGCTTTATAGCAATCAGCCCCAGCATTTT
cdr3_aa: CASSLSGRRGLYSNQPQHF
v_call: TRBV7-8
clone_size: NA
d_call: NA
j_call: TRBJ1-5

cdr3_nt: TGTGCCAGCAGCTTATTAGGCGGGGGAGGCGGGGAGCTGTTTTTT
cdr3_aa: CASSLLGGGGGELFF
v_call: TRBV7-2
clone_size: NA
d_call: TRBD2
j_call: TRBJ2-2

cdr3_nt: TGTGCCAGCAGCCTCCCTAATTCACCCCTCCACTTT
cdr3_aa: CASSLPNSPLHF
v_call: TRBV2
clone_size: NA
d_call: NA
j_call: TRBJ1-6

cdr3_nt: TGCGCCAGCAGCCGGACATCACTAGCGGGGGGGTCAGATACGCAGTATTTT
cdr3_aa: CASSRTSLAGGSDTQYF
v_call: TRBV4-1
clone_size: NA
d_call: TRBD2
j_call: TRBJ2-3

cdr3_nt: TGCGCCAGCAGCTTGGTTAAAGCGGGGGGGCCCCACGAGCAGTACTTC
cdr3_aa: CASSLVKAGGPHEQYF
v_call: TRBV5-1
clone_size: NA
d_call: TRBD2
j_call: TRBJ2-7

cdr3_nt: TGTGCCAGCAGCTTAGAACGGGGGGGGAACTACAATGAGCAGTTCTTC
cdr3_aa: CASSLERGGNYNEQFF
v_call: TRBV11-2
clone_size: NA
d_call: TRBD2
j_call: TRBJ2-1

cdr3_nt: TGTGCCAGCAGGTCGGGACTGCACGGCTACACCTTC
cdr3_aa: CASRSGLHGYTF
v_call: TRBV9
clone_size: once
d_call: NA
j_call: TRBJ1-2

cdr3_nt: TGTGCCGCGGGTCAGCCCCAGCATTTT
cdr3_aa: CAAGQPQHF
v_call: TRBV21-1
clone_size: NA
d_call: NA
j_call: TRBJ1-5

cdr3_nt: TGCGCCAGCGACAACGGGGGAGGATACGGCTACACCTTC
cdr3_aa: CASDNGGGYGYTF
v_call: TRBV5-1
clone_size: NA
d_call: NA
j_call: TRBJ1-2

cdr3_nt: TGTGCCAGCAGCCCCACTACACGGGGGACAGGGGCCTACGAGCAGTACTTC
cdr3_aa: CASSPTTRGTGAYEQYF
v_call: TRBV3-1/TRBV3-2
clone_size: once
d_call: TRBD1
j_call: TRBJ2-7

cdr3_nt: TGTGCCAGCAGTGAAGTAGGGAGGGGTGGGACTGAAGCTTTCTTT
cdr3_aa: CASSEVGRGGTEAFF
v_call: TRBV6-1
clone_size: NA
d_call: NA
j_call: TRBJ1-1

cdr3_nt: TGTGCCAGCTCACTCAGGGAAGAGACCCAGTACTTC
cdr3_aa: CASSLREETQYF
v_call: TRBV18
clone_size: NA
d_call: NA
j_call: TRBJ2-5

cdr3_nt: TGTGCCAGCAGCCAACTGGGGACAGGGAAGAATTCACCCCTCCACTTT
cdr3_aa: CASSQLGTGKNSPLHF
v_call: TRBV3-1/TRBV3-2
clone_size: NA
d_call: TRBD1
j_call: TRBJ1-6

cdr3_nt: TGCGCCAGCAAAAGGACATCGGGTTCACCCCTCCACTTT
cdr3_aa: CASKRTSGSPLHF
v_call: TRBV10-2
clone_size: NA
d_call: NA
j_call: TRBJ1-6

cdr3_nt: TGTGCCAGCAGCCAAGGCCAGGGCTATAATTCACCCCTCCACTTT
cdr3_aa: CASSQGQGYNSPLHF
v_call: TRBV3-1/TRBV3-2
clone_size: NA
d_call: NA
j_call: TRBJ1-6

cdr3_nt: TGCAGCGTTGATCGACAGAACACCGGGGAGCTGTTTTTT
cdr3_aa: CSVDRQNTGELFF
v_call: TRBV29-1
clone_size: NA
d_call: NA
j_call: TRBJ2-2

cdr3_nt: TGTGCCAGCAGCCTATGGACAGGGCGCTCTGGAAACACCATATATTTT
cdr3_aa: CASSLWTGRSGNTIYF
v_call: TRBV11-2
clone_size: NA
d_call: TRBD1
j_call: TRBJ1-3

cdr3_nt: TGTGCCAGCAGGCTATTGGGACAGAGGAACACTGAAGCTTTCTTT
cdr3_aa: CASRLLGQRNTEAFF
v_call: TRBV27
clone_size: NA
d_call: TRBD1
j_call: TRBJ1-1